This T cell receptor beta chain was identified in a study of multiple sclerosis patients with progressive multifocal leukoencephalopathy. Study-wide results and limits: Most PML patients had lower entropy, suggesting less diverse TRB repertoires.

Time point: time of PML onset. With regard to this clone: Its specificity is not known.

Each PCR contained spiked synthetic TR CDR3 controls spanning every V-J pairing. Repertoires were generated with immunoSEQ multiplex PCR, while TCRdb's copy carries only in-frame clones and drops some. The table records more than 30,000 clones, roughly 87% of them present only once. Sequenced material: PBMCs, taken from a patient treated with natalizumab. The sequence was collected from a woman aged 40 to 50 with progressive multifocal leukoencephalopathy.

CDR3 bases: TGTGCCAGCAGTTATGACAGGGCGTCCGCCGGGGAGCTGTTTTTT. Protein: CASSYDRASAGELFF. V gene TRBV6-5 combines with J gene TRBJ2-2; the match to TRBD1 covers 7 bases. With V trimmed by 3 bases and J by 6 bases, 7 bases remained unmatched. Per the germline V gene, CDR1 is MNHEY and CDR2 is SVGAGI. This CDR3 spans 15 amino acids.